The 19 T cell receptor beta chains below were found in one sample sequenced in a study of T cells in localized non-small cell lung cancer (dated by TCRdb to 2020 to 2022). The library was produced with the immunoSEQ multiplex PCR assay. Not all clones reach the TCRdb copy of this immuneACCESS table, which keeps in-frame sequences only. Checked studies attribute under half of the gap to unresolved V genes and leave the rest unexplained. This sample is represented by about 40,000 clones; around 87% of them were singletons. Approximately 3.5% of the sample belongs to the ten largest clones. This material consisted of peripheral blood, taken before any cancer treatment. The origin of the receptors is a man between 18 and 55 years old with stage I lung adenocarcinoma.

This chain connects TRBV28 to TRBJ1-2, with D possibly matching TRBD1 (6 bases). V was clipped by 5 bases and J by 3 bases, with 19 bases between them. Germline values: CDR1 MDHEN, CDR2 SYDVKM. CDR3 length: 16 amino acids. The CDR3 protein is CASSSIGWGGDYGYTF. CDR3 nucleotides: TGTGCCAGCAGTAGTATTGGTTGGGGGGGCGACTATGGCTACACCTTC.

V is TRBV20-1 and J is TRBJ1-1; D may be TRBD1 (6 bases). The CDR3 covers 11 residues. V was cut by 6 bases and J by 8 bases, with 13 bases left in between. From germline, CDR1 is DFQATT and CDR2 SNEGSKA (reference sequence). The CDR3 protein is CSAPAGAEAFF. CDR3 nucleotide sequence: TGCAGTGCCCCCGCAGGGGCCGAAGCTTTCTTT.

This chain connects TRBV9 to TRBJ2-7; no clear D. This CDR3 is 13 amino acids long. The germline V gene encodes CDR1 SGDLS and CDR2 YYNGEE. Trimming took off 0 bases at V and 5 bases at J, with 9 bases between the two ends. CDR3 sequence: CASSVAGSDEQYF. CDR3 nucleotide sequence: TGTGCCAGCAGCGTAGCGGGCAGTGACGAGCAGTACTTC.

V usage is TRBV4-3 and J usage is TRBJ1-2, with D unresolved. V dropped 0 bases and J dropped 8 bases, with 19 bases sitting between them. The length of the CDR3 is 16 residues. Germline lookup yields CDR1 LGHNA and CDR2 YSLEER. In nucleotides, the CDR3 is TGCGCCAGCAGCCAAGATTACATAGGCCCGCACCAAGGCTACACCTTC. Protein sequence: CASSQDYIGPHQGYTF.

This chain connects TRBV4-3 to TRBJ2-4; D gene unclear. Germline CDR1 LGHNA, CDR2 YSLEER. There are 18 residues in the CDR3. The ends were cut back, 0 bases at V and 0 bases at J, with 15 bases in the middle. The CDR3 DNA sequence: TGCGCCAGCAGCCAAGATCCCGGCCAGACTCTAGCCAAAAACATTCAGTACTTC. Its protein product is CASSQDPGQTLAKNIQYF.

This clone rates as large. V and J are TRBV27 and TRBJ1-1; weak D call: TRBD1 (5 bases). The CDR3 runs to 16 residues. In germline, CDR1 is MNHEY, CDR2 SMNVEV (reference sequence). V was pared by 0 bases and J by 10 bases, with 21 bases between. CDR3 sequence reads: CASSLSRDQAVIGAFF. The CDR3 DNA reads as TGTGCCAGCAGTTTATCGCGGGACCAGGCGGTTATAGGAGCTTTCTTT.

V usage is TRBV4-1 and J usage is TRBJ1-3; D might be TRBD1 (5 bases). The CDR3 consists of 16 residues. Germline CDR1 and CDR2: MGHRA and YSYEKL. V was shortened by 1 base and J by 0 bases, with 10 bases between the two germline ends. Here the CDR3 reads CASSQGDRRSGNTIYF. The CDR3, as DNA: TGCGCCAGCAGCCAAGGTGACAGACGCTCTGGAAACACCATATATTTT.

The V gene is TRBV7-3, the J gene TRBJ2-2, with 7 bases lining up with TRBD1. The CDR3 totals 15 residues. Germline V gene data show CDR1 as SGHTA and CDR2 as FQGTGA. The trim removed 6 bases at V and 6 bases at J, leaving 10 bases unmatched. For the CDR3, the DNA is TGTGCCAGCAGACCTGTAGGGGGCGGGTCCGGGGAGCTGTTTTTT. Its protein is CASRPVGGGSGELFF.

This clone was counted once. The chain recombines TRBV7-2 with TRBJ2-3; the D is unclear. The ends were cut back, 2 bases at V and 5 bases at J, with 11 bases in the middle. The CDR3 extends over 14 amino acids. Germline lookup yields CDR1 SGHTA and CDR2 FQGNSA. The CDR3 spells CASSLKADVDTQYF. In nucleotides, the CDR3 is TGTGCCAGCAGCTTAAAAGCCGACGTAGATACGCAGTATTTT.

V and J are TRBV19 and TRBJ1-5, with D possibly being TRBD1 (6 bases). The germline gives CDR1 LNHDA, CDR2 SQIVND (reference sequence). Trimming stripped 4 bases from V and 6 bases from J, with 16 bases between. The CDR3 extends over 15 amino acids. CDR3 nucleotide sequence: TGTGCCAGTAGTAGCAGAAACCAGGGGCCTCAGCCCCAGCATTTT. This codes for CASSSRNQGPQPQHF.

This chain uses TRBV28 with TRBJ2-7; 7 positions agree with TRBD1. There are 14 residues in the CDR3. Germline lookup yields CDR1 MDHEN and CDR2 SYDVKM. V gave up 10 bases and J gave up 0 bases; unmatched junction bases: 9. The CDR3 nucleotides read TGTGCCATCTCCGGGACAGTGAGCTCCTACGAGCAGTACTTC. Translated, it gives CAISGTVSSYEQYF.

The chain carries TRBV15 and TRBJ1-2; TRBD1 matches 9 bases. V lost 1 base, J lost 3 bases, and 6 bases stayed unmatched. Germline V CDR1 and CDR2: LNHNV, YYDKDF (reference sequence). CDR3 length equals 16 residues. The CDR3 DNA follows: TGTGCCACCAGCAGAGTTGGTAGGACAGGGGACTATGGCTACACCTTC. The encoded protein is CATSRVGRTGDYGYTF.

V gene TRBV7-3 combines with J gene TRBJ2-5; D tentatively fits TRBD1 or TRBD2 (5 bases each). Per the germline V gene, CDR1 is SGHTA and CDR2 is FQGTGA. The germline V and J ends were trimmed by 6 bases and 4 bases, with 12 bases remaining between them. This CDR3 has 13 amino acids. CDR3 bases: TGTGCCAGCAGTTATGGGACGGGAGAGACCCAGTACTTC. Its translation: CASSYGTGETQYF.

As for this clone: Germline and junction disagree at one end, which may indicate a read error. The rearrangement uses TRBV19 and TRBJ1-6, with 10 bases identical to TRBD1. There are 14 residues in the CDR3. CDR1 and CDR2 (germline): LNHDA, SQIVND (reference sequence). The CDR3 here is CASTKDRGNLPLHF. For the CDR3, the DNA is TGTGCCAGTACCAAGGACAGGGGGAATTTACCCCTCCACTTT.

The chain is built from TRBV28 and TRBJ2-7; TRBD1 or TRBD2 may be the D gene (5 bases each). The V end was cut by 7 bases, the J end by 1 base, with 17 bases between. Looked up from germline, CDR1 is MDHEN and CDR2 is SYDVKM. The CDR3 is made up of 15 amino acids. CDR3 in DNA: TGTGCCAGCACCTCAGGACACGGGGAATCCTACGAGCAGTACTTC. Its protein product is CASTSGHGESYEQYF.

The chain's CDR3 is CASRLQSEQYF. The CDR3 nucleotides read TGTGCCAGCAGGCTCCAAAGTGAGCAGTACTTC. The genes are TRBV2 and TRBJ2-7; D is uncertain. Trimming left V 6 bases short and J 7 bases short, with 10 bases between. The CDR3 loop spans 11 amino acids. The germline V gene encodes CDR1 SNHLY and CDR2 FYNNEI.

V usage is TRBV29-1 and J usage is TRBJ1-1, with TRBD1 matching over 7 bases. The CDR3 extends over 12 amino acids. V shed 4 bases, J shed 1 base, and the junction held 0 bases outside the gene matches. Germline V gene data show CDR1 as SQVTM and CDR2 as ANQGSEA. CDR3 bases: TGCAGCGTTGGACAGGGGAACACTGAAGCTTTCTTT. It yields the protein CSVGQGNTEAFF.

V usage is TRBV9 and J usage is TRBJ2-5; TRBD2 matches at 7 bases. From germline, CDR1 is SGDLS and CDR2 YYNGEE. This CDR3 spans 16 amino acids. Unmatched junction bases numbered 7, after V lost 0 bases and J lost 2 bases. The CDR3 sequence is CASSVGGAGLQETQYF. The CDR3 DNA reads as TGTGCCAGCAGCGTAGGTGGAGCGGGGCTGCAAGAGACCCAGTACTTC.

The table lists this clone with a few counts. This sequence joins TRBV5-4 and TRBJ2-6; D remains ambiguous. CDR3 length equals 17 residues. Germline CDR1 reads SGHNT; CDR2 reads YYREEE (reference sequence). The V end was cut by 5 bases, the J end by 0 bases, with 15 bases between. CDR3 nucleotide sequence: TGTGCCAGCAGTACTGGACGGCCGGCCTCTGGGGCCAACGTCCTGACTTTC. It specifies CASSTGRPASGANVLTF.